The T cell receptor (beta chain) described here comes from a study of blood T cell repertoires in COVID-19. The germline V gene encodes CDR1 SGDLS and CDR2 YYNGEE. There are 14 residues in the CDR3. Trimming removed 0 bases from V and 4 bases from J, with 5 bases in between. TCRdb keeps only in-frame clones here, not all; method: immunoSEQ multiplex PCR. The table has some 370,000 clones, approximately 87% seen once. This chain joins TRBV9 and TRBJ1-6; D remains ambiguous. Material for sequencing was peripheral blood. The clonotype originates from a woman between 25 and 40 years old with COVID-19, enrolled during active disease. The CDR3 loop reads CASSVERYNSPLHF. Here the CDR3 DNA reads TGTGCCAGCAGCGTAGAACGGTATAATTCACCCCTCCACTTT.